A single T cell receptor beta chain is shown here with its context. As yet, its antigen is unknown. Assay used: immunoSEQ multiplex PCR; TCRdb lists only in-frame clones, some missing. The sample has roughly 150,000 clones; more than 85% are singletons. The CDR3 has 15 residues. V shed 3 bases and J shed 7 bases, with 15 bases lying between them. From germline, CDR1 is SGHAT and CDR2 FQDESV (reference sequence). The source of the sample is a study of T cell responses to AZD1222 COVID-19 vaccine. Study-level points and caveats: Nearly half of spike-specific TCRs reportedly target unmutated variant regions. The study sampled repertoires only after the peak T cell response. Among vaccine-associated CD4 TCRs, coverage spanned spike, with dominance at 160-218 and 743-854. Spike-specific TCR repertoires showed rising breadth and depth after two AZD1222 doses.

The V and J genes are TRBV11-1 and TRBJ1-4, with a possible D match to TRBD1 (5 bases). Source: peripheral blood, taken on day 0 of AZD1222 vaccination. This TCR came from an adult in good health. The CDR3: CASSFGPTGGEKLFF. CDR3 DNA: TGTGCCAGCAGCTTTGGCCCAACAGGTGGTGAAAAACTGTTTTTT.